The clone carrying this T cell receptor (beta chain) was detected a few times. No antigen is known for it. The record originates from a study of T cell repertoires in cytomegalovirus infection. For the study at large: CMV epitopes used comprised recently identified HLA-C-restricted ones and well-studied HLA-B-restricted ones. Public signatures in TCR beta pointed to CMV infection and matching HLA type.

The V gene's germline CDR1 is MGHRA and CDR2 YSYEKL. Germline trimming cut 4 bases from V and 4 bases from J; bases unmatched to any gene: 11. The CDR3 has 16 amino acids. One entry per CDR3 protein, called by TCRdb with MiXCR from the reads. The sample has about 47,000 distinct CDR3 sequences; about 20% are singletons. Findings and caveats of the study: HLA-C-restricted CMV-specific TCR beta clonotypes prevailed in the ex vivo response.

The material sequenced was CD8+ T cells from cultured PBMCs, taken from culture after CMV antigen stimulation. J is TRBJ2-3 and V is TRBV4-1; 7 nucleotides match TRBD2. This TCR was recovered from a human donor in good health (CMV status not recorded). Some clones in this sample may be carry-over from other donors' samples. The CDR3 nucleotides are TGCGCCAGCAGCCGCCATCCCGGGAGGTGGGCAGATACGCAGTATTTT. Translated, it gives CASSRHPGRWADTQYF.